Shown below are 10 T cell receptor beta chains from a single sample sequenced in a study of shared clonotypes between healthy human individuals (dated by TCRdb to the early 2020s). Library preparation was by the immunoSEQ multiplex PCR assay. The source is immuneACCESS, and TCRdb retained only in-frame sequences with V and J called. Part of the clones is not carried over; for the studies checked, unresolved V genes explain less than half of this, and the remainder is unexplained. In all, the sample holds 450,000 to 550,000 clones, and about four fifths of those were seen once. The top ten clonotypes cover roughly 13% of the sample. Material for sequencing was PBMCs. These TCRs come from a woman aged 35 to 49 in good health. Some clones in this sample may be carry-over from other donors' samples.

The genes are TRBV27 and TRBJ1-5; a weak D match, TRBD1 (5 bases). The germline gives CDR1 MNHEY, CDR2 SMNVEV (reference sequence). This CDR3 has 14 amino acids. Trimming removed 2 bases from V and 6 bases from J, with 11 bases in between. DNA of the CDR3: TGTGCCAGCAGTTTACAGGGCTGGAGTCAGCCCCAGCATTTT. Translated, it gives CASSLQGWSQPQHF.

The gene calls are TRBV19 and TRBJ2-7; 8 bases fit TRBD1. Losses at the gene ends were 8 bases for V and 0 bases for J; bases not matched to a gene: 3. This CDR3 has 13 amino acids. Per the germline V gene, CDR1 is LNHDA and CDR2 is SQIVND (reference sequence). The CDR3 sequence is CASRGQGSYEQYF. DNA for the CDR3: TGTGCCAGTCGAGGACAGGGCTCCTACGAGCAGTACTTC.

With respect to this clone: Other DNA sequences of this sample code for an identical CDR3. CDR3 protein: CSVEVGEKLFF. The CDR3, as DNA: TGCAGCGTTGAAGTGGGTGAAAAACTGTTTTTT. The gene calls are TRBV29-1 and TRBJ1-4; no definite D call. V was pared by 1 base and J by 7 bases, with 4 bases between. The CDR3 totals 11 residues. CDR1 SQVTM and CDR2 ANQGSEA come from the germline V gene.

The chain links TRBV7-2 to TRBJ2-1; 8 nucleotides match TRBD2. The CDR3 has 17 residues. V gave up 5 bases and J gave up 4 bases; unmatched junction bases: 13. Germline V gene lookup returns CDR1 SGHTA and CDR2 FQGNSA. The CDR3 protein is CASSPLVGGAAYNEQFF. CDR3 DNA sequence: TGTGCCAGCAGCCCCTTAGTCGGGGGGGCGGCTTACAATGAGCAGTTCTTC.

The rearrangement links TRBV29-1 to TRBJ2-7; TRBD2 aligns across 7 bases. Germline V gene lookup returns CDR1 SQVTM and CDR2 ANQGSEA. The CDR3 is made up of 13 amino acids. J was trimmed by 2 bases and V by 3 bases; bases with no gene match: 4. This CDR3 is CSVELAGTYEQYF. CDR3 DNA sequence: TGCAGCGTTGAGTTAGCGGGTACCTACGAGCAGTACTTC.

The chain links TRBV2 to TRBJ1-5, with no clear D. Germline V gene sequence: CDR1 SNHLY, CDR2 FYNNEI. Trimming removed 2 bases from V and 3 bases from J, with 11 bases in between. The CDR3 extends over 15 amino acids. The DNA of the CDR3 is TGTGCCAGCAGTGAATGGGCGGGGTACAATCAGCCCCAGCATTTT. Translation gives CASSEWAGYNQPQHF.

The chain has TRBV15 and TRBJ2-3; a weak D match, TRBD2 (5 bases). The CDR3 consists of 17 residues. CDR1 LNHNV and CDR2 YYDKDF come from the germline V gene (reference sequence). The V gene lost 0 bases and the J gene lost 0 bases, with 13 bases spanning the gap. DNA for the CDR3: TGTGCCACCAGCAGAGATGTGGGAGTGACAAGCACAGATACGCAGTATTTT. It is translated as CATSRDVGVTSTDTQYF.

On this clone itself: At one end the junction does not follow the germline gene, possibly because of a read error. The chain couples TRBV5-6 to TRBJ1-2; the D gene is possibly TRBD1 (5 bases). Germline assignment: CDR1 SGHDT and CDR2 YYEEEE. There are 15 residues in the CDR3. The CDR3 spells CASSLAGGVEYGHTF. The CDR3 DNA sequence: TGTGCCAGCAGCTTGGCGGGGGGAGTGGAATATGGCCACACCTTC.

This rearrangement joins TRBV5-5 to TRBJ2-2, with 7 bases matching TRBD1. The length of the CDR3 is 16 residues. Germline V gene sequence: CDR1 SGHKS, CDR2 YYEKEE (reference sequence). V dropped 5 bases and J dropped 1; count of bases not matched to a gene: 8. The DNA of the CDR3 is TGTGCCAGCAGTACCGGGACAGTCCAGAACACCGGGGAGCTGTTTTTT. Amino acids: CASSTGTVQNTGELFF.

The chain has TRBV5-4 and TRBJ2-5, with 13 bases lining up with TRBD2. The ends lost 4 bases at V and 3 bases at J; junction bases unmatched: 3. The CDR3 is 15 amino acids. Germline V CDR1 and CDR2: SGHNT, YYREEE (reference sequence). The CDR3, as DNA: TGTGCCAGCAGCGGGGGACTAGCGGGAAAAGAGACCCAGTACTTC. The encoded protein is CASSGGLAGKETQYF.